Included here is one T cell receptor (beta chain) sequence, with context. The entry originates in a study of T cell responses to AZD1222 COVID-19 vaccine. The data were produced by immunoSEQ multiplex PCR, yet TCRdb's version contains in-frame clones alone and is incomplete. The sample consists of under 95,000 clones, approximately 87% of them appearing once. This sequence was found in an adult who received the AZD1222 COVID-19 vaccine. The material sequenced was peripheral blood, taken 28 days after the second AZD1222 dose.

CDR3 residues: CASSQNRGGFEQYF. The CDR3 nucleotides are TGCGCCAGCAGCCAAAACCGCGGGGGCTTCGAGCAGTACTTC. This chain joins TRBV4-3 and TRBJ2-7; D is possibly TRBD2 (7 bases). The CDR3 totals 14 residues. Between the trimmed V and J ends, which lost 2 bases and 6 bases, there was a span of 14 bases. Looked up from germline, CDR1 is LGHNA and CDR2 is YSLEER.